The entry below gives a single TCR beta chain sequence along with its context. What it recognizes is unknown. Every participating donor contributed about 10 milliliters of peripheral blood through a draw. This specimen comes from a study of blood T cells in healthy people across ages. Next came a second PCR, run for about 6 to 12 cycles, which used a sample-barcoded 5' primer along with a J-beta primer mix. MiXCR, applied by TCRdb to the 5' RACE reads, yields one record per CDR3 protein. In the table there are 780,000 or so distinct CDR3 sequences, roughly three fifths of which are singletons. V was clipped by 0 bases and J by 11 bases; unmatched bases: 3. The CDR3 runs to 15 residues. From germline, CDR1 is MNHEY and CDR2 SVGAGI. Findings of the study overall: Among T cells, TCR beta diversity per million cells dropped roughly linearly as age rose.

Sequencing was carried out using blood. This receptor was identified in a man between 35 and 55 years old in good health. This chain uses TRBV6-5 with TRBJ2-1; 14 bases align to TRBD2. The CDR3 spells CASSYSGLAGAKQFF. Here the CDR3 DNA reads TGTGCCAGCAGTTACTCGGGACTAGCGGGGGCCAAGCAGTTCTTC.